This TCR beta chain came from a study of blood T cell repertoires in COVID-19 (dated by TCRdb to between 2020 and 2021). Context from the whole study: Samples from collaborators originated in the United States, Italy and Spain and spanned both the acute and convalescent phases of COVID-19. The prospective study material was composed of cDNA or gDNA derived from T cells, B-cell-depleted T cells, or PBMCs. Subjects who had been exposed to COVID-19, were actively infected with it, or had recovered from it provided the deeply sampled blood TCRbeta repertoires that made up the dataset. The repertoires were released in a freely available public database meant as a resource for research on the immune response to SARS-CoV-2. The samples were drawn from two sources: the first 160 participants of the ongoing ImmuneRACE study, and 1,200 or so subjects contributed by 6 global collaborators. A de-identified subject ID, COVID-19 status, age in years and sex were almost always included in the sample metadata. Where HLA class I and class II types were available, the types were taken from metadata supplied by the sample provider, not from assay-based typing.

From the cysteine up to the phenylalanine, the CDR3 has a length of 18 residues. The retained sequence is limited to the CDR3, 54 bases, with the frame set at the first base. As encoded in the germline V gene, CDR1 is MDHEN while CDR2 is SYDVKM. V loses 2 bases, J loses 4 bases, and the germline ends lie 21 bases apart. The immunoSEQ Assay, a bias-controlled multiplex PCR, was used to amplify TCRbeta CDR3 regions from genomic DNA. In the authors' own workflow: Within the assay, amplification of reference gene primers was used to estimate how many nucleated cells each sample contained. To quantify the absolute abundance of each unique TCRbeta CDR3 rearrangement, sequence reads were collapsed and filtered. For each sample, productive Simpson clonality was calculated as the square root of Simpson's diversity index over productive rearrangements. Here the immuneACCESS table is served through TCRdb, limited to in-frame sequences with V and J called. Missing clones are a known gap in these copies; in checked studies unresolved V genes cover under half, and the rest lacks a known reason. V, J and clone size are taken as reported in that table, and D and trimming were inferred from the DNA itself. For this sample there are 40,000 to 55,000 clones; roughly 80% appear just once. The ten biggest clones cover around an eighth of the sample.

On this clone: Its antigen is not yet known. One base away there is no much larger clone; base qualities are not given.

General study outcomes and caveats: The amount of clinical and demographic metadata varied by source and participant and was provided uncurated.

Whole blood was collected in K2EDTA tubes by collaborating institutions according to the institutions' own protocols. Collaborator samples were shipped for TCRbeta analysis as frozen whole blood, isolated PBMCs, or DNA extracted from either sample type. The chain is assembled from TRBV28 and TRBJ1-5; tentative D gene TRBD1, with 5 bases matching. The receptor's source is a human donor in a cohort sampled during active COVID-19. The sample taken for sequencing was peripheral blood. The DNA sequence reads TGTGCCAGCAGTTTAGGCCGGGCGACAGACCGAACTAATCAGCCCCAGCATTTT. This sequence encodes CASSLGRATDRTNQPQHF.